This T cell receptor (beta chain) is drawn from a study of shared clonotypes between healthy human individuals. Across several immunoSEQ plates, the genomic DNA of each subset was split evenly. In the original workflow: Filtering was not the same, since immunoSEQ gave junction-only sequences without quality scores. Produced via immunoSEQ multiplex PCR; TCRdb's table is partial and in-frame only. The DNA gave D and trimming, while V, J and clone size come from that table. The sample holds around 500,000 clones, about 82% seen once. CDR1 is LNHDA and CDR2 is SQIVND in the germline V gene (reference sequence). The ends were cut back, 5 bases at V and 5 bases at J, with 18 bases in the middle. The CDR3 spans 15 residues.

The genes are TRBV19 and TRBJ1-1; no reliable D call. The sequence came from a woman between 35 and 50 years old in good health. Some clones in this sample may be carry-over from other donors' samples. Material: PBMCs. CDR3 sequence reads: CASSEWFITGTEAFF. CDR3 nucleotide sequence: TGTGCCAGTAGTGAATGGTTCATCACTGGGACTGAAGCTTTCTTT.